This TCR beta chain is from a study of blood T cells in healthy people across ages. The authors ran a second PCR of roughly 7 to 11 cycles using a sample-barcoded 5' primer and a J-beta primer mix. TCRdb redid the calling of the 5' RACE reads with MiXCR, one entry per CDR3 protein. Altogether over 1,200,000 distinct CDR3 sequences are present, 55% to 75% being singletons, with the ten largest covering more than 6%. The CDR3 covers 13 residues. Per the germline V gene, CDR1 is DFQATT and CDR2 is SNEGSKA (reference sequence). J gave up 8 bases and V 2 bases, and 7 bases lay outside the gene matches. Sequenced material: blood. The sequence came from a man aged 18 to 30 in good health. The chain carries TRBV20-1 and TRBJ1-2, with 8 bases identical to TRBD1. The CDR3 region is CSARMDRVEGYTF. CDR3 bases: TGCAGTGCTAGAATGGACAGGGTGGAGGGCTACACCTTC.